The rows below give T cell receptor beta chains drawn from one sample of a study of monozygotic twins with inflammatory bowel disease. No DNA is given; TCRdb re-called the 5' RACE reads and lists each CDR3 protein once. The repertoire table contains 350,000 to 500,000 distinct CDR3 sequences. The sample taken for sequencing was blood. The origin of the receptors is a human donor with ulcerative colitis or Crohn's disease, or a healthy co-twin of an affected twin (not recorded which). CDR3s include the opening cysteine and the closing phenylalanine or tryptophan. Each record gives: V gene, J gene, CDR3 protein.

v_gene: TRBV6-2/TRBV6-3
j_gene: TRBJ2-3
CDR3aa: CASSTGRPLTQYF

v_gene: TRBV5-1
j_gene: TRBJ1-2
CDR3aa: CASSLVPGSYGYTF

v_gene: TRBV7-8
j_gene: TRBJ2-7
CDR3aa: CASSIRDGSTYEQYF

v_gene: TRBV12-3/TRBV12-4
j_gene: TRBJ2-7
CDR3aa: CASSQRGLAGIYEQYF

v_gene: TRBV18
j_gene: TRBJ2-2
CDR3aa: CASSPQLAGMSGELFF

v_gene: TRBV7-2
j_gene: TRBJ2-1
CDR3aa: CASATSGSADEQFF

v_gene: TRBV11-1
j_gene: TRBJ2-4
CDR3aa: CASSFERGKNIQYF

v_gene: TRBV7-2
j_gene: TRBJ1-2
CDR3aa: CASSTNRGFNNGYTF

v_gene: TRBV5-4
j_gene: TRBJ2-1
CDR3aa: CASSSPPMLNEQFF

v_gene: TRBV7-2
j_gene: TRBJ2-3
CDR3aa: CASSLAWEGDTQYF

v_gene: TRBV5-1
j_gene: TRBJ1-1
CDR3aa: CASSLPGETEAFF

v_gene: TRBV7-2
j_gene: TRBJ2-7
CDR3aa: CASSLVAGGVSIKQYF

v_gene: TRBV19
j_gene: TRBJ2-7
CDR3aa: CASRVLAGAHEQYF

v_gene: TRBV3-1
j_gene: TRBJ2-1
CDR3aa: CASSQQRDNEQFF

v_gene: TRBV7-9
j_gene: TRBJ2-7
CDR3aa: CASSPIVGLLHEQYF

v_gene: TRBV27
j_gene: TRBJ2-7
CDR3aa: CASSLGGGAHEQYF

v_gene: TRBV7-2
j_gene: TRBJ1-5
CDR3aa: CASSARSGQGESQPQHF

v_gene: TRBV5-1
j_gene: TRBJ1-1
CDR3aa: CASSLDPLGIEAFF

v_gene: TRBV6-6
j_gene: TRBJ1-2
CDR3aa: CATTATGGYGYTF

v_gene: TRBV10-3
j_gene: TRBJ2-7
CDR3aa: CAITGGYEQYF

v_gene: TRBV25-1
j_gene: TRBJ1-1
CDR3aa: CASKGQYNTEAFF

v_gene: TRBV6-1
j_gene: TRBJ2-7
CDR3aa: CASSEGAATYEQYF

v_gene: TRBV5-1
j_gene: TRBJ1-5
CDR3aa: CASSLRPGLNQPQHF

v_gene: TRBV2
j_gene: TRBJ2-2
CDR3aa: CASSEKGITGELFF

v_gene: TRBV11-1
j_gene: TRBJ2-5
CDR3aa: CASSNDADQETQYF

v_gene: TRBV3-1
j_gene: TRBJ1-4
CDR3aa: CASSQDRVTNEKLFF

v_gene: TRBV6-1
j_gene: TRBJ2-7
CDR3aa: CASRRSLGGSSYEQYF

v_gene: TRBV23-1
j_gene: TRBJ1-5
CDR3aa: CASTREGQGSQPQHF

v_gene: TRBV28
j_gene: TRBJ2-1
CDR3aa: CASIGGYNEQFF

v_gene: TRBV6-5
j_gene: TRBJ2-1
CDR3aa: CASGTATYNEQFF

v_gene: TRBV5-1
j_gene: TRBJ1-4
CDR3aa: CASSYRGSDEKLFF

v_gene: TRBV18
j_gene: TRBJ2-1
CDR3aa: CASSPDQFDEQFF

v_gene: TRBV12-3/TRBV12-4
j_gene: TRBJ2-1
CDR3aa: CASSLRESGSNEQFF

v_gene: TRBV20-1
j_gene: TRBJ1-5
CDR3aa: CSARTPNQPQHF

v_gene: TRBV7-3
j_gene: TRBJ2-3
CDR3aa: CASSSNGGDTQYF

v_gene: TRBV28
j_gene: TRBJ2-7
CDR3aa: CASRPSGLRDGTYEQYF

v_gene: TRBV19
j_gene: TRBJ2-7
CDR3aa: CASSIGSSGTYEQYF

v_gene: TRBV28
j_gene: TRBJ2-5
CDR3aa: CASSLLEFQETQYF

v_gene: TRBV6-5
j_gene: TRBJ1-3
CDR3aa: CAARGGNTIYF

v_gene: TRBV12-3/TRBV12-4
j_gene: TRBJ1-1
CDR3aa: CASSLRSAGATEAFF

v_gene: TRBV9
j_gene: TRBJ2-7
CDR3aa: CASSVVGQRHSVQYF

v_gene: TRBV20-1
j_gene: TRBJ2-7
CDR3aa: CSASTDYEQYF

v_gene: TRBV5-4
j_gene: TRBJ2-2
CDR3aa: CASSLDPLAGGWTGELFF

v_gene: TRBV7-8
j_gene: TRBJ1-6
CDR3aa: CASSQAEGQGYSPLHF

v_gene: TRBV6-1
j_gene: TRBJ2-7
CDR3aa: CASRTTGNSYEQYF

v_gene: TRBV7-2
j_gene: TRBJ2-7
CDR3aa: CASSLYASGLEQYF